The 25 T cell receptor beta chains presented below share a single source sample, sequenced in a study of blood T cells in healthy people across ages. Then a second PCR, running roughly 7 to 12 cycles, was carried out with a sample-barcoded 5' primer and a J-beta primer mix. TCRdb passed the 5' RACE reads through MiXCR, listing each CDR3 protein once. The sample shows around 1,500,000 distinct CDR3 sequences, about 43% of them seen only once. The material sequenced was blood. The receptors stem from a woman aged 18-30 years in good health.

This clonotype was seen repeatedly, ten times or more. This chain uses TRBV4-1 with TRBJ2-7; 8 positions match TRBD1. Losses at the gene ends were 4 bases for V and 2 bases for J; bases not matched to a gene: 7. Germline assignment: CDR1 MGHRA and CDR2 YSYEKL. This CDR3 is 15 amino acids long. CDR3 in DNA: TGCGCCAGCAGCCTAGGGGCACAGGGGGCCTACGAGCAGTACTTC. Translated, it gives CASSLGAQGAYEQYF.

V usage is TRBV11-2 and J usage is TRBJ2-3; D is perhaps TRBD2 (5 bases). CDR3 size: 18 residues. Trimming pared 5 bases from V and 0 bases from J, leaving 21 bases between. Germline V gene sequence: CDR1 SGHAT, CDR2 FQNNGV. This CDR3 is CASSDWRILYSSTDTQYF. CDR3 in DNA: TGTGCCAGCAGCGACTGGAGGATCTTGTACTCTAGCACAGATACGCAGTATTTT.

The chain combines TRBV7-3 with TRBJ2-2; D unresolved. V lost 2 bases and J lost 0, with 7 bases in between. Germline values: CDR1 SGHTA, CDR2 FQGTGA. The CDR3 sequence is 15 residues long. CDR3 sequence: CASSLVSSNTGELFF. The CDR3 DNA is TGTGCCAGCAGCTTAGTCTCCTCGAACACCGGGGAGCTGTTTTTT. The whole variable domain, filled in from reference TRBV7-3 and TRBJ2-2, reads GAGVSQTPSNKVTEKGKYVELRCDPISGHTALYWYRQSLGQGPEFLIYFQGTGAADDSGLPNDRFFAVRPEGSVSTLKIQRTERGDSAVYLCASSLVSSNTGELFFGEGSRLTVL.

This chain joins TRBV3-1 and TRBJ1-1; D uncertain. The CDR3 totals 16 residues. The V and J ends lost 2 bases and 0 bases respectively, with 13 bases between them. Germline V lookup: CDR1 LGHDT, CDR2 YNNKEL (reference sequence). The CDR3 DNA reads TGTGCCAGCAGCCAAACGGTCCGAAGCTTGAACACTGAAGCTTTCTTT. It translates to CASSQTVRSLNTEAFF. Full variable domain (missing parts from reference TRBV3-1 and TRBJ1-1): DTAVSQTPKYLVTQMGNDKSIKCEQNLGHDTMYWYKQDSKKFLKIMFSYNNKELIINETVPNRFSPKSPDKAHLNLHINSLELGDSAVYFCASSQTVRSLNTEAFFGQGTRLTVV.

Concerning this clonotype itself: One end of the junction fails to match germline, which may point to a read error. The chain carries TRBV20-1 and TRBJ1-2; no clear D gene. The CDR3 runs to 12 residues. Germline-derived CDR1 and CDR2 are DFQATT and SNEGSKA (reference sequence). The CDR3 reads CSARNGPYGCTF. Here the CDR3 DNA reads TGCAGTGCTAGAAACGGTCCCTATGGCTGCACCTTC.

This clonotype is a singleton in its sample. The chain recombines TRBV3-1 with TRBJ2-6; no clear D. The CDR3 is made up of 15 amino acids. Between the trimmed V and J ends, which lost 1 base and 0 bases, there was a span of 4 bases. Germline V gene data show CDR1 as LGHDT and CDR2 as YNNKEL (reference sequence). CDR3 sequence reads: CASSQGRSGANVLTF. CDR3 DNA sequence: TGTGCCAGCAGCCAAGGGCGCTCTGGGGCCAACGTCCTGACTTTC.

This clonotype appeared a few times. The V gene is TRBV5-1, the J gene TRBJ2-3; no firm D call. The CDR3 sequence is 14 residues long. Trimming stripped 4 bases from V and 0 bases from J, with 9 bases between. Germline CDR1 and CDR2: SGHRS and YFSETQ. In nucleotides, the CDR3 is TGCGCCAGCAGCCCGTATCGAAGCACAGATACGCAGTATTTT. This codes for CASSPYRSTDTQYF.

The chain is built from TRBV7-9 and TRBJ1-2; maybe TRBD1 (5 bases). V was trimmed by 7 bases and J by 4 bases, leaving 22 bases between them. Germline lookup yields CDR1 SEHNR and CDR2 FQNEAQ (reference sequence). The CDR3 loop spans 16 amino acids. CDR3 loop: CASTDGAYTTSYGYTF. The CDR3 DNA is TGTGCCAGCACCGATGGGGCCTACACGACTTCCTATGGCTACACCTTC.

The V call is TRBV21-1, the J call TRBJ1-5; the DNA was not used to check the table's D call, TRBD1. TRBV21-1 is a pseudogene. The CDR3 covers 15 residues. The CDR3 DNA reads as TGTGCCAGCACGCCCCGAATCTCAGGAGGGCAGCCCCAGCATTTT. Translated: CASTPRISGGQPQHF.

The chain carries TRBV20-1 and TRBJ1-1; the match to TRBD1 covers 8 bases. The germline CDR1 and CDR2 sequences are DFQATT and SNEGSKA (reference sequence). V dropped 6 bases and J dropped 3; count of bases not matched to a gene: 3. This CDR3 has 12 residues. The CDR3 sequence: CSARTGYTEAFF. DNA of the CDR3: TGCAGTGCCAGGACAGGGTACACTGAAGCTTTCTTT.

The V and J genes are TRBV28 and TRBJ2-5; 9 bases map to TRBD2. J lost 2 bases, V lost 7 bases, and 8 bases had no gene match. Germline values: CDR1 MDHEN, CDR2 SYDVKM. The CDR3 totals 15 residues. The CDR3 loop is CASTRGSGGQETQYF. For the CDR3, the DNA is TGTGCCAGCACCCGAGGAAGCGGGGGGCAAGAGACCCAGTACTTC.

The DNA for the CDR3 is TGCGCCAGCAGCCAAGATCCAGTGAACACTGAAGCTTTCTTT. Translation gives CASSQDPVNTEAFF. This chain joins TRBV4-1 and TRBJ1-1, with unresolved D. CDR1 and CDR2 (germline): MGHRA, YSYEKL. The CDR3 runs to 14 residues. Trimming took off 0 bases at V and 0 bases at J, with 5 bases between the two ends.

Comments on this clonotype: At one boundary the junction diverges from the germline segment, which might be a read error. The chain couples TRBV3-1 to TRBJ2-3, with 8 positions matching TRBD1. The CDR3 length is 15 residues. Germline lookup yields CDR1 LGHDT and CDR2 YNNKEL (reference sequence). The CDR3 coding sequence is TGTGCCGGCAGCCAACAGGGGGATAGCACAGATACGCAGTATTTT. It codes for CAGSQQGDSTDTQYF.

The V gene is TRBV6-1, the J gene TRBJ2-3; possible D gene TRBD2, 6 bases. There are 10 residues in the CDR3. Trimming cost V 7 bases and J 11 bases, with 10 bases left between them. CDR1 is MNHNS and CDR2 is SASEGT in the germline V gene. The CDR3 nucleotides read TGTGCCAGCAAGAGGAGGGAGCAGTATTTT. Its protein product is CASKRREQYF.

To note about this clonotype: Its ends do not fully match the called genes, so a read error is possible. This chain links TRBV3-1 with TRBJ2-7, with D tentatively TRBD2 (6 bases). Germline assignment: CDR1 LGHDT and CDR2 YNNKEL (reference sequence). The CDR3 contains 15 residues. CDR3 nucleotide sequence: TGTGTCAGCAGCCCGGGGGTTAAAGGATCCTACGAGCAGTACTTC. Its protein product is CVSSPGVKGSYEQYF.

In this sample, this clonotype turned up once. The chain has TRBV5-1 and TRBJ1-1; D is possibly TRBD1 (6 bases). Trimming pared 0 bases from V and 1 base from J, leaving 10 bases between. Germline loops: CDR1 SGHRS, CDR2 YFSETQ. The CDR3 loop spans 15 amino acids. CDR3 residues: CASSLGGGKNTEAFF. CDR3 coding DNA: TGCGCCAGCAGCTTGGGTGGGGGCAAGAACACTGAAGCTTTCTTT.

This sequence joins TRBV5-1 and TRBJ2-5; no reliable D call. The CDR3 length is 14 residues. V was shortened by 4 bases and J by 5 bases, with 15 bases between the two germline ends. Per the germline V gene, CDR1 is SGHRS and CDR2 is YFSETQ. CDR3 region: CASSDSLYGETQYF. The CDR3, as DNA: TGCGCCAGCAGCGATTCCCTCTATGGGGAGACCCAGTACTTC.

The chain employs TRBV3-1 and TRBJ1-1; D is ambiguous. The CDR3 consists of 15 residues. CDR1 and CDR2 (germline): LGHDT, YNNKEL (reference sequence). V lost 4 bases to trimming and J lost 5 bases, with 17 bases between them. The CDR3 loop reads CASSPMNSRRTEAFF. The DNA of the CDR3 is TGTGCCAGCAGCCCGATGAACAGCCGGAGGACTGAAGCTTTCTTT. The full variable domain, in which reference TRBV3-1 and TRBJ1-1 provide the parts outside the CDR3, is DTAVSQTPKYLVTQMGNDKSIKCEQNLGHDTMYWYKQDSKKFLKIMFSYNNKELIINETVPNRFSPKSPDKAHLNLHINSLELGDSAVYFCASSPMNSRRTEAFFGQGTRLTVV.

This clonotype was counted between two and nine times. The genes are TRBV13 and TRBJ2-1; D not resolved. Germline CDR1 and CDR2: PRHDT and FYEKMQ (reference sequence). This CDR3 is built from 13 residues. V lost 1 base, J lost 6 bases, and 7 bases lay in between. The CDR3: CASSLAHLNEQFF. As DNA, the CDR3 is TGTGCCAGCAGCTTAGCACATCTCAATGAGCAGTTCTTC. Full variable domain (outside the CDR3, taken from reference TRBV13 and TRBJ2-1): AAGVIQSPRHLIKEKRETATLKCYPIPRHDTVYWYQQGPGQDPQFLISFYEKMQSDKGSIPDRFSAQQFSDYHSELNMSSLELGDSALYFCASSLAHLNEQFFGPGTRLTVL.

The genes are TRBV12-3 or TRBV12-4 and TRBJ1-5; D ambiguous. This CDR3 has 14 residues. Between the trimmed V and J ends, which lost 7 bases and 3 bases, there was a span of 13 bases. The CDR3 DNA follows: TGTGCCAGCACTCCAGGTTACCACAATCAGCCCCAGCATTTT. This translates into CASTPGYHNQPQHF.

This clonotype was observed a few times. The chain is built from TRBV7-9 and TRBJ2-3; D gene uncertain. Germline CDR1 SEHNR, CDR2 FQNEAQ (reference sequence). The CDR3 runs to 12 residues. The ends were cut back, 4 bases at V and 5 bases at J, with 7 bases in the middle. The CDR3 spells CASSSTLDTQYF. CDR3 nucleotide sequence: TGTGCCAGCAGCTCCACATTAGATACGCAGTATTTT.

V is TRBV12-3 or TRBV12-4 and J is TRBJ1-4; a possible D gene is TRBD1 (5 bases). This CDR3 contains 15 residues. V was trimmed by 3 bases and J by 8 bases, leaving 16 bases between them. The CDR3 reads CASSLGDSLREKLFF. In DNA, the CDR3 is TGTGCCAGCAGTTTGGGAGACAGTTTACGGGAAAAACTGTTTTTT.

The genes are TRBV4-1 and TRBJ2-7; weak D call: TRBD1 (6 bases). The CDR3 covers 14 residues. With 1 base removed from V and 0 bases from J, the gap between germline ends came to 7 bases. Germline V gives CDR1 MGHRA, CDR2 YSYEKL. CDR3 bases: TGCGCCAGCAGCCAAGCGACAGGCTCCTACGAGCAGTACTTC. Translating it yields CASSQATGSYEQYF.

This clonotype was counted only a few times. The chain combines TRBV20-1 with TRBJ2-5; D uncertain. Germline assignment: CDR1 DFQATT and CDR2 SNEGSKA (reference sequence). Between the trimmed V and J ends, which lost 3 bases and 5 bases, there was a span of 10 bases. The CDR3 totals 12 residues. The CDR3 sequence: CSASSVLETQYF. The DNA for the CDR3 is TGCAGTGCTAGTTCGGTGCTGGAGACCCAGTACTTC.

This clonotype turned up a few times. The CDR3 loop reads CSVPMFGGTTDTQYF. Written as DNA, the CDR3 is TGCAGTGTCCCAATGTTTGGGGGCACCACAGATACGCAGTATTTT. The chain carries TRBV20-1 and TRBJ2-3; TRBD1 might be the D (6 bases). The V gene's germline CDR1 is DFQATT and CDR2 SNEGSKA (reference sequence). The CDR3 covers 15 residues. The V end lost 7 bases, the J end lost 2 bases, and 19 bases lay between the germline ends.